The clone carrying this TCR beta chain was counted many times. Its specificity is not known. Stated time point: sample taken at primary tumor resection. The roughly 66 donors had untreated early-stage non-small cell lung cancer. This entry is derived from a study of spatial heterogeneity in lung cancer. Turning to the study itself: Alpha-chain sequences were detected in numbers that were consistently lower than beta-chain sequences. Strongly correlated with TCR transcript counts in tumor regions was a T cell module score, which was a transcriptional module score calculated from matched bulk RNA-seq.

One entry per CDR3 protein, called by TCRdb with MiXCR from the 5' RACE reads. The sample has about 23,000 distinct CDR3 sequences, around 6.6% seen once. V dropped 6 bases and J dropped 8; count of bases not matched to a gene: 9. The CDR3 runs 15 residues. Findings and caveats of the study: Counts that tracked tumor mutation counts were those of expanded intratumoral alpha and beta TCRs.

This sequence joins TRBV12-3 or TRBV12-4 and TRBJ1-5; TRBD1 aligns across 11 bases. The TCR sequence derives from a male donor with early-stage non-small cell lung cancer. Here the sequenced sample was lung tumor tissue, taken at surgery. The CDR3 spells CASSSGQGAREPQHF. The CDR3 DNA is TGTGCCAGCAGCTCTGGACAGGGGGCGAGGGAGCCCCAGCATTTT.